In this sample, the clone carrying this T cell receptor beta chain turned up many times. The antigen remains undetermined. cDNA molecules, individually, were tagged with unique molecular identifiers. TCRdb ran MiXCR on the 5' RACE reads and lists one entry per CDR3 protein. The table shows approximately 34,000 distinct CDR3 sequences, with about 5.3% occurring only once. The data were obtained in a study of early T cells in non-severe SARS-CoV-2 infection. Whole-study context: Sequencing targeted bulk RNA from unsorted whole blood, leaving chains unpaired.

The germline V gene encodes CDR1 KGHDR and CDR2 SFDVKD. V shed 4 bases, J shed 8 bases, and the junction held 12 bases outside the gene matches. The CDR3 has 16 amino acids. Study results and caveats: Private and CD4 specificities were missed by VDJdb matching, which favored anti-spike CD8 responses.

This clonotype originated in an adult who was a healthcare worker with PCR-confirmed SARS-CoV-2 infection or an uninfected control (not recorded which). Sequenced here: whole blood, sampled at baseline. The chain links TRBV24-1 to TRBJ2-1, with TRBD2 matching over 8 bases. The CDR3 coding sequence is TGTGCCACCAGTGAGACCGGGACTAGGGTCCGCGATGAGCAGTTCTTC. It translates to CATSETGTRVRDEQFF.